The 9 T cell receptor beta chains listed next were all sequenced from one sample in a study of shared clonotypes between healthy human individuals. Sequencing used immunoSEQ multiplex PCR; TCRdb keeps in-frame clones, though not all of them. The sample yields hundreds of thousands of clones, around 72% seen once. The material sequenced was memory CD4+ T cells sorted from blood. Subset specified: CD45RA-negative fraction. These receptor sequences come from a young woman in good health.

This clone has a handful of counts. The gene calls are TRBV6-1 and TRBJ1-2, with unresolved D. Germline V lookup: CDR1 MNHNS, CDR2 SASEGT. The CDR3 extends over 12 amino acids. Trimming removed 4 bases at V and 4 bases at J, with 7 bases between. CDR3 loop: CASSAVLYGYTF. As DNA, the CDR3 is TGTGCCAGCAGTGCTGTCCTCTATGGCTACACCTTC.

This chain links TRBV19 with TRBJ2-3; no clear D gene. V lost 5 bases to trimming and J lost 0 bases, with 3 bases between them. CDR1 and CDR2 from the germline V gene are LNHDA and SQIVND (reference sequence). The CDR3 is 12 residues long. CDR3 sequence reads: CASSFSTDTQYF. CDR3 bases: TGTGCCAGTAGTTTTAGCACAGATACGCAGTATTTT.

This chain connects TRBV5-1 to TRBJ2-1, with TRBD1 as a possible D gene (6 bases). The CDR3 extends over 14 amino acids. Germline loops: CDR1 SGHRS, CDR2 YFSETQ. Trimming shortened V by 2 bases and J by 3 bases, and 9 bases separated the two germline ends. CDR3 in DNA: TGCGCCAGCAGCTTCGGACAGAGCTACAATGAGCAGTTCTTC. It specifies CASSFGQSYNEQFF.

V usage is TRBV5-1 and J usage is TRBJ2-3; possible D gene TRBD1, 5 bases. The V gene's germline CDR1 is SGHRS and CDR2 YFSETQ. Trimming removed 0 bases from V and 2 bases from J, with 13 bases in between. This CDR3 comprises 16 residues. The CDR3 coding sequence is TGCGCCAGCAGCTTGGGGGGCTGGGCTTACACAGATACGCAGTATTTT. Its protein product is CASSLGGWAYTDTQYF. The full variable domain, in which reference TRBV5-1 and TRBJ2-3 provide the parts outside the CDR3, is KAGVTQTPRYLIKTRGQQVTLSCSPISGHRSVSWYQQTPGQGLQFLFEYFSETQRNKGNFPGRFSGRQFSNSRSEMNVSTLELGDSALYLCASSLGGWAYTDTQYFGPGTRLTVL.

This clone was found many times. The chain recombines TRBV7-8 with TRBJ2-4, with D uncertain. The CDR3 is made up of 17 amino acids. The V gene lost 1 base and the J gene lost 3 bases, with 16 bases spanning the gap. The germline CDR1 and CDR2 sequences are SGHVS and FQNEAQ. The CDR3 DNA follows: TGTGCCAGCAGCTTAGGCCCAGGCTCATCTGTCAAAAACATTCAGTACTTC. Translation gives CASSLGPGSSVKNIQYF.

The genes are TRBV7-8 and TRBJ2-1, with TRBD2 matching 8 bases. CDR3 size: 14 residues. The V gene's germline CDR1 is SGHVS and CDR2 FQNEAQ. V lost 10 bases, J lost 5 bases, and 10 bases stayed unmatched. CDR3 sequence (DNA): TGTGCCAACTCACAGGGAGCGGGAGACAATGAGCAGTTCTTC. This encodes CANSQGAGDNEQFF.

Points on this clone: The sample holds other DNA sequences that translate to the same CDR3. The V call is TRBV27, the J call TRBJ1-4; D might be TRBD1 (6 bases). Germline-derived CDR1 and CDR2 are MNHEY and SMNVEV (reference sequence). V was cut by 2 bases and J by 6 bases, with 10 bases left in between. CDR3 size: 14 residues. The DNA of the CDR3 is TGTGCCAGCAGTTTAAGCAGGGGTTATGAAAAACTGTTTTTT. This codes for CASSLSRGYEKLFF.

The V gene is TRBV27, the J gene TRBJ1-1; D gene ambiguous. The germline CDR1 and CDR2 sequences are MNHEY and SMNVEV (reference sequence). With 4 bases removed from V and 0 bases from J, the gap between germline ends came to 6 bases. The length of the CDR3 is 13 residues. The CDR3 nucleotides read TGTGCCAGCAGTTCCCGGATGAACACTGAAGCTTTCTTT. Translating it yields CASSSRMNTEAFF.

Ten or more counts support this clone. The genes are TRBV5-4 and TRBJ2-1; 7 bases match TRBD1. J was trimmed by 9 bases and V by 0 bases; bases with no gene match: 9. Germline V gene sequence: CDR1 SGHNT, CDR2 YYREEE (reference sequence). This CDR3 has 15 amino acids. CDR3 DNA: TGTGCCAGCAGCTTGGGGGACAGTGAGCGTAGTGAGCAGTTCTTC. Its translation is CASSLGDSERSEQFF.